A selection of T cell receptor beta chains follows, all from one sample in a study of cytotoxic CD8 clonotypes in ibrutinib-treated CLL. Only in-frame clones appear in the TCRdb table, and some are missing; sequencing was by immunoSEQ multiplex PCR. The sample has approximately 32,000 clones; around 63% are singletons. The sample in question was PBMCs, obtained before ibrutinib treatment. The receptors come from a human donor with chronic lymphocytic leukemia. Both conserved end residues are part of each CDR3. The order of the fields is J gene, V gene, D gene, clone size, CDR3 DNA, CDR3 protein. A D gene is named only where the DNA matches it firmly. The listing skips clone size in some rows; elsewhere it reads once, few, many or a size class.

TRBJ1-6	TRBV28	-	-	TGTGCCAGCAGTCCCCCGGAACTTTTCTCCCTCCACTTT	CASSPPELFSLHF
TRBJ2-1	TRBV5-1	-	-	TGCGCCAGCAGCCCGTCGGGAGATGAGCAGTTCTTC	CASSPSGDEQFF
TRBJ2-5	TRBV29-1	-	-	TGCAGCGTTGTTTTCCTAGACCAAGAGACCCAGTACTTC	CSVVFLDQETQYF
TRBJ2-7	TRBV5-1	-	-	TGCGCCAGCAGCGGGAGGACAGGCGCCTACGAGCAGTACTTC	CASSGRTGAYEQYF
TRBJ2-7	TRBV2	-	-	TGTGCCAGCACAGGGTACACCTACGAGCAGTACTTC	CASTGYTYEQYF
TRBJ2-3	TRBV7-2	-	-	TGTGCCAGCAGCTTTAGGGCTAGCACAGATACGCAGTATTTT	CASSFRASTDTQYF
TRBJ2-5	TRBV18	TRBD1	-	TGTGCCAGCTCACCTACCGGGACAGGGGGAGAGACCCAGTACTTC	CASSPTGTGGETQYF
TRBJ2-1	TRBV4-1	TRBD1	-	TGCGCCAGCAGCCAAAGACAGGGGCTATCCTACAATGAGCAGTTCTTC	CASSQRQGLSYNEQFF
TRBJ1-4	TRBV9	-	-	TGTGCCAGCAGCGTAGTAGGGAATGAAAAACTGTTTTTT	CASSVVGNEKLFF
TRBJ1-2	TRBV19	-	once	TGTGCCAGTAGCTTGCCCCCCGAGTCGCGCGGCTACACCTTC	CASSLPPESRGYTF
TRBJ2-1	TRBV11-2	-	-	TGTGCCAGCAGCTTAGGGCCGGGGGGGACAGGGTTTTTCAATGAGCAGTTCTTC	CASSLGPGGTGFFNEQFF
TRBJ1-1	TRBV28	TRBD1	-	TGTGCCAGCAGTCCTCCGGACAGGATGAACACTGAAGCTTTCTTT	CASSPPDRMNTEAFF
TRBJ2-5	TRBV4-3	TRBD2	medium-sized	TGCGCCAGCAGCCAAGTCACTAGCGCCACGGAGACCCAGTACTTC	CASSQVTSATETQYF
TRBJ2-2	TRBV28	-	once	TGTGCCAGCATCCGAGACGGGAACACCGGGGAGCTGTTTTTT	CASIRDGNTGELFF
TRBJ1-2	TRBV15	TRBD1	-	TGTGCCACCAGCAGAGGGGACAGGGGGAACTATGGCTACACCTTC	CATSRGDRGNYGYTF
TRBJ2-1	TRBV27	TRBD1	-	TGTGCCAGCAGCAGGGGGCTCCCCTCCTACAATGAGCAGTTCTTC	CASSRGLPSYNEQFF
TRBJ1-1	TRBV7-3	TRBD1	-	TGTGCCAGCAGCTTAGAAGGGGGCACGACTGAAGCTTTCTTT	CASSLEGGTTEAFF
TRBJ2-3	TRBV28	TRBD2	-	TGTGCCAGCAGTCGTGATCTAGCGGGGGGATCCACTAATACGCAGTATTTT	CASSRDLAGGSTNTQYF
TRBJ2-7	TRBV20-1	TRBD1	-	TGCAGTGCTGAGGACAGGTTCGAGCAGTACTTC	CSAEDRFEQYF
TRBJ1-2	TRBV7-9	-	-	TGTGCCAGCAGCTTAGGGGGCTCGCGGGATAACTATGGCTACACCTTC	CASSLGGSRDNYGYTF
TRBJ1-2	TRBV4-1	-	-	TGCGCCAGCAGCCTGGACGCAGGGGTAGGGTATGGCTACACCTTC	CASSLDAGVGYGYTF
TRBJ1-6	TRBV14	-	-	TGTGCCACTGCACATGCGAATTCACCCCTCCACTTT	CATAHANSPLHF
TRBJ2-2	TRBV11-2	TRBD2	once	TGTGCCAGCAGCTTAAGGACTAGCGGTTGGGATGAGGTCACCGGGGAGCTGTTTTTT	CASSLRTSGWDEVTGELFF
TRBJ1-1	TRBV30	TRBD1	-	TGTGCCTGGAGTGTAGATCGTCTTTCGGGACAGGGGCTCGGTGGCACTGAAGCTTTCTTT	CAWSVDRLSGQGLGGTEAFF
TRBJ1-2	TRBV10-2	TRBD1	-	TGCGCCAGCAAGCCTACAGGGGTCTATGGCTACACCTTC	CASKPTGVYGYTF
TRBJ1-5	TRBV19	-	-	TGTGCCAGTAGTATCGGGGGAGGCAGTAGCAATCAGCCCCAGCATTTT	CASSIGGGSSNQPQHF
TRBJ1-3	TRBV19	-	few	TGTGCCAGTAGTATAGCGGCCGGTGGAAACACCATATATTTT	CASSIAAGGNTIYF
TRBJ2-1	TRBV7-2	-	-	TGTGCCAGCAGCAATAGCATGAGGCCCTACAATGAGCAGTTCTTC	CASSNSMRPYNEQFF
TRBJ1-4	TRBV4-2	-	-	TGTGCCAGCAGCCAAGATGAAGGGACGAAGGAAAAACTGTTTTTT	CASSQDEGTKEKLFF
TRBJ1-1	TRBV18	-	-	TGTGCCAGCTCACCCCGAGGGGGAATGAACACTGAAGCTTTCTTT	CASSPRGGMNTEAFF
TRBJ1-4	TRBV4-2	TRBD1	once	TGTGCCAGCAGCCAAGAAAGGGCGGGACAGGGCCCGTGGAAACTGTTTTTT	CASSQERAGQGPWKLFF
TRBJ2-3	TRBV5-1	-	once	TGCGCCAGCAGCTTGGGAGTGGACACAGATACGCAGTATTTT	CASSLGVDTDTQYF
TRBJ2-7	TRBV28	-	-	TGTGCCAGCAGCTCCGCATTAGGACAAAAGGGCCTGACCTACGAGCAGTACTTC	CASSSALGQKGLTYEQYF
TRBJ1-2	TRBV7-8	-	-	TGTGCCAGCAGCTTAGAATGGGTACGCTATGGCTACACCTTC	CASSLEWVRYGYTF
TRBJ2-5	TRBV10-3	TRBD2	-	TGTGCCACCCGACTAGCGGGGGATCAAGAGACCCAGTACTTC	CATRLAGDQETQYF
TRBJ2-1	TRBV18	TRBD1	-	TGTGCCAGCTCACCCGGACAGGGGTTAGGCAATGAGCAGTTCTTC	CASSPGQGLGNEQFF
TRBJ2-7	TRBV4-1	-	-	TGCGCCAGCAGCCAAGGGAGCTGGGGTTCCTACGAGCAGTACTTC	CASSQGSWGSYEQYF
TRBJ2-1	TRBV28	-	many	TGTGCCAGCACTCCTGAGGGCGGGATCACTCTTAGAGATGAGCAGTTCTTC	CASTPEGGITLRDEQFF
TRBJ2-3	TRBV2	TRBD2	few	TGTGCCAGCGGCCTAGCGGGATCCACAGATACGCAGTATTTT	CASGLAGSTDTQYF
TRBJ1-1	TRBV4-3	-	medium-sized	TGCGCCAGCAGCCAAGTTTTCGGACAATTGAACACTGAAGCTTTCTTT	CASSQVFGQLNTEAFF
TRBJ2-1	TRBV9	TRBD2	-	TGTGCCAGCAGCAGCGTCGGGAGGGAGTACAATGAGCAGTTCTTC	CASSSVGREYNEQFF
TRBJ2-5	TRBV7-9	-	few	TGTGCCAGCAGCTCCCAGTCGGGGTTAGAGACCCAGTACTTC	CASSSQSGLETQYF
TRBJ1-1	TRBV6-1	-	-	TGTGCCAGCAGGTCCCCGTCTGAAGCTTTCTTT	CASRSPSEAFF
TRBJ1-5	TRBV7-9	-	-	TGTGCCAGCAGCTTAGCCGGGAACAATCAGCCCCAGCATTTT	CASSLAGNNQPQHF
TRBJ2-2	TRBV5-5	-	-	TGTGCCAGCAGCCTCGGACCGTACACCGGGGAGCTGTTTTTT	CASSLGPYTGELFF
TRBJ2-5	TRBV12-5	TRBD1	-	TGTGCTAGTGGTTTGGGGACAGGGGGCACTGGGGAGGAGACCCAGTACTTC	CASGLGTGGTGEETQYF
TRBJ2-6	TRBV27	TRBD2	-	TGTGCCAGCCACTCAGCGGGGGTTGGGGCCAACGTCCTGACTTTC	CASHSAGVGANVLTF
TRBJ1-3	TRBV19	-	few	TGTGCCAGTAGTATCCAGCACAATCTAAGGTCTGGAAACACCATATATTTT	CASSIQHNLRSGNTIYF
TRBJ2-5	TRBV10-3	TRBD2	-	TGTGCCATCAGTGAGGAGCGGGGGGCATGGGAGACCCAGTACTTC	CAISEERGAWETQYF
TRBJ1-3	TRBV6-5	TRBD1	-	TGTGCCAGCAGGGCGACAGGGGGTGGAAACACCATATATTTT	CASRATGGGNTIYF